This T cell receptor beta chain originates from a study of identical twins. CDR3 length equals 17 residues. J lost 10 bases, V lost 4 bases, and 19 bases had no gene match. The germline V gene has CDR1 SGHTS and CDR2 YDEGEE. In TCRdb, the 5' RACE reads were re-called with MiXCR into one record per CDR3 protein. This sample yields about 890,000 distinct CDR3 sequences, of which roughly an eighth are seen a single time; around 1.6% belongs to the top ten. These same data were also listed under a study on yellow fever vaccine responses in identical twins.

The receptor was isolated from a woman aged 18-29 years in good health. The specimen was PBMCs. This rearrangement joins TRBV5-8 to TRBJ2-4; 8 positions agree with TRBD1. DNA for the CDR3: TGTGCCAGCAGCGTTGGCCAGGGGGCGTTCAGCGGTCGTATTCAGTACTTC. Amino acid sequence: CASSVGQGAFSGRIQYF.